The clone carrying this T cell receptor (beta chain) came up many times. The lymph nodes were axillary draining lymph nodes from breast cancer patients. The data originate from a study of breast tumors, draining lymph nodes, adjacent tissues. TCRdb reanalysed the multiplex PCR reads using MiXCR and keeps one entry per CDR3 protein. Of more than 250,000 distinct CDR3 sequences in the sample, more than 30% were seen once. This receptor was taken from a female donor with breast cancer. Some clones in this sample may be carry-over from other donors' samples. Sample: axillary lymph node tissue.

The CDR3 loop is CASKPAGGTDTQYF. The CDR3 DNA sequence: TGCGCCAGCAAGCCGGCGGGTGGCACAGATACGCAGTATTTT. This rearrangement joins TRBV10-2 to TRBJ2-3; possible D gene TRBD2, 5 bases. The CDR3 has 14 amino acids. Germline V CDR1 and CDR2: WSHSY, SAAADI. V was trimmed by 7 bases and J by 1 base, leaving 12 bases between them.